This T cell receptor (beta chain) was sequenced for a study of blood T cell repertoires in COVID-19. Looked up from germline, CDR1 is LNHDA and CDR2 is SQIVND (reference sequence). V was clipped by 7 bases and J by 5 bases, with 9 bases between them. The CDR3 length is 12 residues. Original data processing: For nucleated cells, counts were estimated from reference gene primer amplification. TCRdb keeps only in-frame clones here, not all; method: immunoSEQ multiplex PCR. For V, J and clone size, that table is used; D and trimming come from the DNA. The sample shows about 200,000 clones, around nine tenths of them seen only once. This clone has a single count.

The sample consisted of peripheral blood. V is TRBV19 and J is TRBJ1-5; D unresolved. The TCR comes from a woman aged 40 to 49 who had recovered from COVID-19. The CDR3 DNA is TGTGCCAGTACCTCGGGGTATCAGCCCCAGCATTTT. It encodes CASTSGYQPQHF. The full variable domain, its missing parts supplied by reference TRBV19 and TRBJ1-5, is DGGITQSPKYLFRKEGQNVTLSCEQNLNHDAMYWYRQDPGQGLRLIYYSQIVNDFQKGDIAEGYSVSREKKESFPLTVTSAQKNPTAFYLCASTSGYQPQHFGDGTRLSIL.